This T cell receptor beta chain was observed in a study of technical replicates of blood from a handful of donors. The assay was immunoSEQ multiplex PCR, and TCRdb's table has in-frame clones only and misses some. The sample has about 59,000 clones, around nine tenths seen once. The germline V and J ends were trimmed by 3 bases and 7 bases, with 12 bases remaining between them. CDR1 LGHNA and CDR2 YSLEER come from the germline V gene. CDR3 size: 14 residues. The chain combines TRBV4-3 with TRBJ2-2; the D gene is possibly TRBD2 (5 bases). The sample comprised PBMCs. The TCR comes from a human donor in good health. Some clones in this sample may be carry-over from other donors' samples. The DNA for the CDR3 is TGCGCCAGCAGCCATGTAGGGAGTGGCGGGGAGCTGTTTTTT. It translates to CASSHVGSGGELFF.